This is a list of T cell receptor beta chains from one sample in a study of blood T cell repertoires in COVID-19. Method: immunoSEQ multiplex PCR; TCRdb's copy keeps in-frame clones and lacks some. The sample yields about 100,000 clones, over 75% seen once. Sequenced sample: peripheral blood. Receptors originate from a man aged 60 to 75 with acute or convalescent COVID-19. Each CDR3 is given with its conserved first and last residue. Each record gives: J gene, D gene, clone size, V gene, CDR3 DNA, CDR3 protein. A D gene is named only where the DNA matches it firmly. Expanded clones get a size class; other rows say once, few or many, or leave the size out.

TRBJ2-7	.	.	TRBV18	TGTGCCAGCTCACCGGTCAGCTCCTACGAGCAGTACTTC	CASSPVSSYEQYF
TRBJ1-3	TRBD1	.	TRBV18	TGTGCCAGCTCACCGGGGACAGGGTCTGGAAACACCATATATTTT	CASSPGTGSGNTIYF
TRBJ2-1	TRBD2	.	TRBV7-2	TGTGCCAGCAGCTTAGTAGGGACTAGCGGGGGAGGACTTTACAATGAGCAGTTCTTC	CASSLVGTSGGGLYNEQFF
TRBJ1-1	.	once	TRBV6-5	TGTGCCAGACGGAGAGGGTCCACTGAAGCTTTCTTT	CARRRGSTEAFF
TRBJ2-7	TRBD1	.	TRBV6-2/TRBV6-3	TGTGCCAGCAGTGCCCGTAGACAGGGGGCGAAGCAGTACTTC	CASSARRQGAKQYF
TRBJ2-7	.	.	TRBV19	TGTGCCAGTAGTATAGGGCCCCAGGGACTCTACGAGCAGTACTTC	CASSIGPQGLYEQYF
TRBJ2-5	TRBD2	.	TRBV4-1	TGCGCCAGCAGCCAAGAGGTTGCCGGGGGGTTTTGGGAGACCCAGTACTTC	CASSQEVAGGFWETQYF
TRBJ1-4	.	.	TRBV2	TGTGCCAGCAGTGAACAGACAGGCATTAATGAAAAACTGTTTTTT	CASSEQTGINEKLFF
TRBJ2-3	.	.	TRBV7-2	TGTGCCAGCAGCAACACCGATACGCAGTATTTT	CASSNTDTQYF
TRBJ2-1	TRBD1	.	TRBV6-1	TGTGCCAGCAGTGAAGGGGACAGATACAATGAGCAGTTCTTC	CASSEGDRYNEQFF
TRBJ2-7	TRBD2	.	TRBV15	TGTGCCACCAGCAGAGATGTGGCGGGAGGCTACGAGCAGTACTTC	CATSRDVAGGYEQYF
TRBJ2-3	.	few	TRBV2	TGTGCCAGCAATATAAGGGGTACCCGAAGCACAGATACGCAGTATTTT	CASNIRGTRSTDTQYF
TRBJ2-5	TRBD2	.	TRBV5-4	TGTGCCAGCAGCCCGGGGGGGGCCCTAGAGACCCAGTACTTC	CASSPGGALETQYF
TRBJ1-2	TRBD1	.	TRBV3-1/TRBV3-2	TGTGCCAGCAGCCCAGGGACAGCCTATGGCTACACCTTC	CASSPGTAYGYTF
TRBJ1-5	.	.	TRBV7-8	TGTGCCAGCAGCTTAGCGGGGCGGCAAGTAAATCAGCCCCAGCATTTT	CASSLAGRQVNQPQHF
TRBJ2-3	.	.	TRBV19	TGTGCCAGTAGTCAAGGAAACTTCGGACTGTGGGAGTCTAGCACAGATACGCAGTATTTT	CASSQGNFGLWESSTDTQYF
TRBJ1-5	.	.	TRBV5-6	TGTGCCAGCAGCTTACGGGGAGGGGGCAATCAGCCCCAGCATTTT	CASSLRGGGNQPQHF
TRBJ2-3	TRBD1	.	TRBV3-1/TRBV3-2	TGTGCCAGCAGCCATGAACAGGGGGCAGGGTCAGATACGCAGTATTTT	CASSHEQGAGSDTQYF
TRBJ2-7	TRBD1	.	TRBV10-2	TGCGCCAGCCGGACAGGTAGTACCTACGAGCAGTACTTC	CASRTGSTYEQYF
TRBJ1-2	.	.	TRBV3-1/TRBV3-2	TGTGCCAGCAGCCAAGGCGGGGTTGGAGGCTACACCTTC	CASSQGGVGGYTF
TRBJ2-1	.	once	TRBV27	TGTGCCAGCAGTTCCAAAGACACAACATCCTACAATGAGCAGTTCTTC	CASSSKDTTSYNEQFF
TRBJ2-6	.	.	TRBV5-1	TGCGCCAGCAGCTTGCAGGGAAGCTCTGGGGCCAACGTCCTGACTTTC	CASSLQGSSGANVLTF
TRBJ2-7	.	once	TRBV19	TGTGCCAGTAGTATAGGGACAGAGTACGAGCAGTACTTC	CASSIGTEYEQYF
TRBJ1-1	.	.	TRBV7-2	TGTGCCAGCAGCAAGGACAGTAACACTGAAGCTTTCTTT	CASSKDSNTEAFF
TRBJ2-7	TRBD2	.	TRBV12-3/TRBV12-4	TGTGCCAGCAGTGGCGGGAGGGCCTACGAGCAGTACTTC	CASSGGRAYEQYF
TRBJ2-2	TRBD1	.	TRBV2	TGTGCCAGCAGGCGACAGGGGAACACCGGGGAGCTGTTTTTT	CASRRQGNTGELFF
TRBJ2-7	.	.	TRBV28	TGTGCCAGCAGTTTGGAGGGTTTAGAGCAGTACTTC	CASSLEGLEQYF
TRBJ2-6	TRBD1	.	TRBV7-2	TGTGCCAGCAGCTTAGCCGGGACAGGGGGCGCCGGTGGGGCCAACGTCCTGACTTTC	CASSLAGTGGAGGANVLTF
TRBJ1-1	.	once	TRBV12-3/TRBV12-4	TGTGCCATAACGGACCTACAGGGCCCCGGAGCTTTCTTT	CAITDLQGPGAFF
TRBJ2-7	TRBD2	.	TRBV6-5	TGTGCCAGCAGGGGGACTAGCGGGGGAACCTACGAGCAGTACTTC	CASRGTSGGTYEQYF
TRBJ2-5	.	.	TRBV9	TGTGCCAGCAGCGTAGGATCCTTTTCGGGAGAGACCCAGTACTTC	CASSVGSFSGETQYF
TRBJ2-1	.	.	TRBV5-1	TGCGCCAGCAGAAGGGGGATAGCCGGTCGAAATGAGCAGTTCTTC	CASRRGIAGRNEQFF
TRBJ1-5	TRBD1	once	TRBV6-6	TGTGCCAGCAGTCCCCGCCCCAAGACAGGGGTCAACTCCAATCAGCCCCAGCATTTT	CASSPRPKTGVNSNQPQHF
TRBJ1-1	.	.	TRBV12-3/TRBV12-4	TGTGCCAGCAGTTTAATAGTGAACACTGAAGCTTTCTTT	CASSLIVNTEAFF
TRBJ1-5	.	.	TRBV5-6	TGTGCCAGCAGCTTGATGAGGGCTTTACAGCCCCAGCATTTT	CASSLMRALQPQHF
TRBJ1-1	.	.	TRBV24-1	TGTGCCACCAGTGATTTCGGAGAGGGAGCTTTCTTT	CATSDFGEGAFF
TRBJ1-5	.	few	TRBV3-1/TRBV3-2	TGTGCCAGCAGCCAATTTGGGGGCGGTCAGCCCCAGCATTTT	CASSQFGGGQPQHF
TRBJ1-5	.	once	TRBV30	TGTGCCTGGAGTAGCAGGGGAAGGGGCAATCAGCCCCAGCATTTT	CAWSSRGRGNQPQHF